This T cell receptor beta chain was sequenced during a study of T cell changes during pregnancy in multiple sclerosis. CDR1 is LGHNA and CDR2 is YNFKEQ in the germline V gene. The length of the CDR3 is 16 residues. V shed 1 base and J 0 bases; nucleotides not matched to a gene: 3. Here immunoSEQ multiplex PCR was the method, and the copy in TCRdb shows in-frame clones only, minus some. The table shows about 66,000 clones, with roughly 91% occurring only once. The clonotype was recovered from a female donor with multiple sclerosis, enrolled in a pregnancy study. V usage is TRBV4-2 and J usage is TRBJ2-4; 7 nucleotides agree with TRBD2. This specimen was CD8+ T cells from peripheral blood mononuclear cells, taken before pregnancy. Written as DNA, the CDR3 is TGTGCCAGCAGCCAAGCTGGACTAGTAGCCAAAAACATTCAGTACTTC. Amino acid sequence: CASSQAGLVAKNIQYF.